This paragraph covers one T cell receptor beta chain sequence. Produced via immunoSEQ multiplex PCR; TCRdb's table is partial and in-frame only. The table records about 52,000 clones, 75% to 90% of them present only once. These data come from a study of OX40 agonist ivuxolimab in advanced cancers. V was pared by 0 bases and J by 8 bases, with 18 bases between. The CDR3 consists of 15 residues. Looked up from germline, CDR1 is GTSNPN and CDR2 is SVGIG (reference sequence). This receptor was obtained from an adult with an advanced solid tumor such as melanoma, head and neck, liver or kidney cancer. Sample: CD4+ or CD8+ T cells sorted from blood, taken in a trial of the OX40 agonist ivuxolimab. This chain links TRBV30 with TRBJ2-3; D possibly corresponds to TRBD1 (6 bases). The CDR3: CAWSVSLGQFGTQYF. DNA of the CDR3: TGTGCCTGGAGTGTATCCCTAGGACAGTTTGGTACGCAGTATTTT. Supplemented by reference TRBV30 and TRBJ2-3, the full variable domain reads SQTIHQWPATLVQPVGSPLSLECTVEGTSNPNLYWYRQAAGRGLQLLFYSVGIGQISSEVPQNLSASRPQDRQFILSSKKLLLSDSGFYLCAWSVSLGQFGTQYFGPGTRLTVL.